The 5 T cell receptor beta chains listed next were all sequenced from one sample in a study of T-cell memory formation after mild COVID-19. MiXCR was run by TCRdb on the 5' RACE reads, yielding one entry per CDR3 protein. The sample lists 550,000 to 600,000 distinct CDR3 sequences; 17% were seen once. Source material: PBMCs or a T cell subset sorted from them (not recorded which). Source of these receptors: an adult woman who had mild COVID-19 (a few samples of this study predate the infection). Cell type and time point are not known.

Only a few counts were recorded for this clonotype. The J gene is TRBJ1-1, the V gene TRBV12-3 or TRBV12-4, with 7 bases fitting TRBD1. With 7 bases clipped from V and 3 bases from J, the junction kept 8 bases outside the gene matches. The CDR3 consists of 14 residues. The CDR3 reads CASTTRTGYTEAFF. As DNA, the CDR3 is TGTGCCAGCACCACCCGGACAGGTTACACTGAAGCTTTCTTT.

CDR3 in amino acids: CSALSTGVLIQYF. CDR3 nucleotides: TGCAGTGCTCTGTCGACAGGCGTCCTCATTCAGTACTTC. The genes are TRBV20-1 and TRBJ2-4, with D possibly being TRBD1 (6 bases). This CDR3 has 13 residues. Trimming removed 5 bases at V and 9 bases at J, with 17 bases between. Germline V gene data show CDR1 as DFQATT and CDR2 as SNEGSKA (reference sequence).

The chain employs TRBV10-3 and TRBJ2-5; possible D gene TRBD2, 7 bases. The CDR3 has 16 amino acids. Germline loops: CDR1 ENHRY, CDR2 SYGVKD. V was clipped by 6 bases and J by 9 bases, with 26 bases between them. CDR3 loop: CAISGGTGPQGRPQYF. CDR3 sequence (DNA): TGTGCCATCAGCGGGGGGACTGGGCCCCAGGGGAGACCCCAGTACTTC.

The chain recombines TRBV9 with TRBJ1-2; 9 positions match TRBD1. The germline V gene has CDR1 SGDLS and CDR2 YYNGEE. This CDR3 is 16 amino acids long. V lost 3 bases, J lost 4 bases, and 10 bases stayed unmatched. For the CDR3, the DNA is TGTGCCAGCAGCGCCTTCCGGGACAGGGACCTCTATGGCTACACCTTC. This gives the protein CASSAFRDRDLYGYTF.

This chain connects TRBV20-1 to TRBJ2-7, with 9 bases fitting TRBD1. V trimming: 5 bases; J trimming: 4 bases; junction bases outside the gene matches: 9. Germline-derived CDR1 and CDR2 are DFQATT and SNEGSKA (reference sequence). This CDR3 has 14 amino acids. CDR3 in amino acids: CSALPGQGTYEQYF. The CDR3 coding sequence is TGCAGTGCTCTACCGGGACAGGGAACATACGAGCAGTACTTC.